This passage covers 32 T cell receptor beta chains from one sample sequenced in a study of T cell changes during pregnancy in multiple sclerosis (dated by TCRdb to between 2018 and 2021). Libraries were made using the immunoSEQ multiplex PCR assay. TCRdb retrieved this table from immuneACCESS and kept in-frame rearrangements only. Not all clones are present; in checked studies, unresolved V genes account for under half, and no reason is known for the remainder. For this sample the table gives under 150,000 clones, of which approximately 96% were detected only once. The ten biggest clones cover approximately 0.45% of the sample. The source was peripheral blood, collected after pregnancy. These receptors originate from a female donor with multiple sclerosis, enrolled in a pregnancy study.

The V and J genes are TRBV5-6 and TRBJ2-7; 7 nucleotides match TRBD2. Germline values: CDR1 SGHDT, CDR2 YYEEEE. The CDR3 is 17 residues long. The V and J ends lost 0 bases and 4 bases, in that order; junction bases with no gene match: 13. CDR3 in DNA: TGTGCCAGCAGCTTGGCCGTGGGTGGGGGAGGGTTTTACGAGCAGTACTTC. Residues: CASSLAVGGGGFYEQYF.

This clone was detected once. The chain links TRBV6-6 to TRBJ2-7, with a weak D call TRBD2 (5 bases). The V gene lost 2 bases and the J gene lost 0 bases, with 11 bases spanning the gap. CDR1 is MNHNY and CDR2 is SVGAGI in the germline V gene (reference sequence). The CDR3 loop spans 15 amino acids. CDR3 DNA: TGTGCCAGCAGTTACGGGGTGAGCGGCTCCTACGAGCAGTACTTC. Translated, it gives CASSYGVSGSYEQYF.

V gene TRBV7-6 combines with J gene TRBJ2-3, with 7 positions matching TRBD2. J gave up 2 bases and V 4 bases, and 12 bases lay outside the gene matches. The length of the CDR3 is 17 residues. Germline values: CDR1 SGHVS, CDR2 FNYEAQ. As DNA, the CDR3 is TGTGCCAGCAGCTCCCCAATTGGCGGGAGAACCACAGATACGCAGTATTTT. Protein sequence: CASSSPIGGRTTDTQYF.

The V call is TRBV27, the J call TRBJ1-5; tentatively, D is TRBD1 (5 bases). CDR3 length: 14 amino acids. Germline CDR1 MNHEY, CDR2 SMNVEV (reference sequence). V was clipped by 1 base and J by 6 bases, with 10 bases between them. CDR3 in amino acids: CASSLLGDRQPQHF. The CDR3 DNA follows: TGTGCCAGCAGTTTATTAGGGGATCGTCAGCCCCAGCATTTT.

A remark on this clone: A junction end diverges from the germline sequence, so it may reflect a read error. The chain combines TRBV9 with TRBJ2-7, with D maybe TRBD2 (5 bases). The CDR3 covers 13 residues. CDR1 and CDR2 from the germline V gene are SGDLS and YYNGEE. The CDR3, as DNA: TGTGCCAGCTCGGTTGGGAGCTCCCACGAGCAGTACTTC. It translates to CASSVGSSHEQYF.

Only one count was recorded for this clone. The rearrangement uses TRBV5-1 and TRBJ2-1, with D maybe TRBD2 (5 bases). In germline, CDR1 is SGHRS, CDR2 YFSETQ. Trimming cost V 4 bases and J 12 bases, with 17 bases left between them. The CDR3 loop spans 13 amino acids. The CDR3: CASSLVDEGSQFF. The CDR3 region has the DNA TGCGCCAGCAGCCTGGTGGACGAGGGCTCGCAGTTCTTC.

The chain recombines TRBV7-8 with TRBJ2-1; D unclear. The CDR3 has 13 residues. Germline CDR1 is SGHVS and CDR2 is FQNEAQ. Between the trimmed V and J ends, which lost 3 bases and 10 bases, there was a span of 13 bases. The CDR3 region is CASSFGTILEQFF. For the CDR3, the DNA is TGTGCCAGCAGCTTTGGCACTATTCTAGAGCAGTTCTTC.

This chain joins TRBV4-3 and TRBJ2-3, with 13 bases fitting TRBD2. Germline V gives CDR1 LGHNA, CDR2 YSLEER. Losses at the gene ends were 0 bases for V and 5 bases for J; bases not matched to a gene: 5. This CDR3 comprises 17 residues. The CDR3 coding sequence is TGCGCCAGCAGCCAAGAGAATCGACTAGCGGGAGGAGATACGCAGTATTTT. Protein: CASSQENRLAGGDTQYF.

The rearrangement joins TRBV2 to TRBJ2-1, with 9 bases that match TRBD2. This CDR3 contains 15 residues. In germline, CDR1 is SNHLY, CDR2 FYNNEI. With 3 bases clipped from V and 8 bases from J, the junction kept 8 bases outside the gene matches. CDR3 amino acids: CASSDGTSRGDEQFF. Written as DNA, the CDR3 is TGTGCCAGCAGTGACGGGACTAGCCGTGGGGATGAGCAGTTCTTC.

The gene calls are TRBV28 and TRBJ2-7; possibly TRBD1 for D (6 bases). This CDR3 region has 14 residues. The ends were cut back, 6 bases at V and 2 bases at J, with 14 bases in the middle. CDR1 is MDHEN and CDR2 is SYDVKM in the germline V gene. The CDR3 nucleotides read TGTGCCAGCAGAGGCTGGGGGCCGCCCTACGAGCAGTACTTC. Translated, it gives CASRGWGPPYEQYF.

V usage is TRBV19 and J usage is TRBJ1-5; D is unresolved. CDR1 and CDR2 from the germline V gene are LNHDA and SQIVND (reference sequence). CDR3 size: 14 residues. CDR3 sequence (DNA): TGTGGCACTAAGGTAACCGGCGGTAATCAGCCCCAGCATTTT. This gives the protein CGTKVTGGNQPQHF.

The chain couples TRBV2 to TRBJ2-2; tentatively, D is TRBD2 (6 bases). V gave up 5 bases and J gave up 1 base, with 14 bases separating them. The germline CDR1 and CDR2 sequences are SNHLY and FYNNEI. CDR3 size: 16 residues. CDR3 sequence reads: CASSPRVGGNTGELFF. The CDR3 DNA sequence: TGTGCCAGCAGTCCCCGCGTGGGGGGGAACACCGGGGAGCTGTTTTTT. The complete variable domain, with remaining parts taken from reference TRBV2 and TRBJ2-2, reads EPEVTQTPSHQVTQMGQEVILRCVPISNHLYFYWYRQILGQKVEFLVSFYNNEISEKSEIFDDQFSVERPDGSNFTLKIRSTKLEDSAMYFCASSPRVGGNTGELFFGEGSRLTVL.

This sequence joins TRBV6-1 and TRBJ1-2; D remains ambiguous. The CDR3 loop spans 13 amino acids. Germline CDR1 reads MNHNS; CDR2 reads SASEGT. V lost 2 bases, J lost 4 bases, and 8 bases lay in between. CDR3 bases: TGTGCCAGCAGTGAACGAAGACTCTATGGCTACACCTTC. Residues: CASSERRLYGYTF.

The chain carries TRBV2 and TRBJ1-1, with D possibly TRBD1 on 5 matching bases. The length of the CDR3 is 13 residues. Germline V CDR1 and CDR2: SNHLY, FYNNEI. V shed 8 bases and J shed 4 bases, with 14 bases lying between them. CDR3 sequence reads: CASGLYRITEAFF. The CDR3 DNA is TGTGCCAGCGGTCTCTACAGGATCACTGAAGCTTTCTTT.

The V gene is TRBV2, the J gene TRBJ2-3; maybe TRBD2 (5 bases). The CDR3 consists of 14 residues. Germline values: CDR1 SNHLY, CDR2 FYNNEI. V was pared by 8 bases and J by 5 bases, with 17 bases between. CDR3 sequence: CASSNSFGGDTQYF. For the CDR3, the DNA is TGTGCCAGCTCCAACAGTTTTGGAGGAGATACGCAGTATTTT.

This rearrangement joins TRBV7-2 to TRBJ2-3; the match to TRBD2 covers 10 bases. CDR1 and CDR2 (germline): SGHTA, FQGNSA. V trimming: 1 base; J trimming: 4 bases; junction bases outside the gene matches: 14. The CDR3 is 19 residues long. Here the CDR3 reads CASSLVGGGSGRAADTQYF. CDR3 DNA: TGTGCCAGCAGCTTAGTTGGGGGCGGGAGCGGGAGGGCCGCAGATACGCAGTATTTT.

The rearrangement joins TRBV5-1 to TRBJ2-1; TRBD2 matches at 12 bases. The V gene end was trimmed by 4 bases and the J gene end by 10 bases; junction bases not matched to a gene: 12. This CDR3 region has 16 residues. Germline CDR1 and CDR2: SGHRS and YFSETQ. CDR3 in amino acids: CASSHRLAGAGGEQFF. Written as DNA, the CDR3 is TGCGCCAGCAGCCACAGACTAGCGGGAGCCGGAGGGGAGCAGTTCTTC.

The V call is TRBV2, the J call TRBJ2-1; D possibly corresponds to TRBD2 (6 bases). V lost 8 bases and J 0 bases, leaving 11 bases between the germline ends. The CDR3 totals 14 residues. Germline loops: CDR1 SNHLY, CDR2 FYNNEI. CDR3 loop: CASGAGTSYNEQFF. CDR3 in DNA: TGTGCCAGCGGAGCGGGTACCTCCTACAATGAGCAGTTCTTC.

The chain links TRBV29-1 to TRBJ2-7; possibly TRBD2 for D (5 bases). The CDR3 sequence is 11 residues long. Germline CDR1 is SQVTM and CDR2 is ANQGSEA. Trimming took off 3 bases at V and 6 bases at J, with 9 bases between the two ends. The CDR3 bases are TGCAGCGTTGATAGAGGGCGCGAGCAGTACTTC. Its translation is CSVDRGREQYF.

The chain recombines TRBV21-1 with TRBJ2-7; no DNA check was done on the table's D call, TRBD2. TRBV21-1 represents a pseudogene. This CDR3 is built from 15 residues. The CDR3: CASFEGSGGSYEQYF. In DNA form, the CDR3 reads TGTGCCAGCTTTGAGGGGAGCGGGGGATCCTACGAGCAGTACTTC.

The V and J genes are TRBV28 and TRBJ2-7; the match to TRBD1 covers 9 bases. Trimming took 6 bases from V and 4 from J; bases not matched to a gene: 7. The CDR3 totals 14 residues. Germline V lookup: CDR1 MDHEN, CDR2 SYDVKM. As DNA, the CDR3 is TGTGCCAGCAGAACCCCCGGGACAGGGTACGAGCAGTACTTC. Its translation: CASRTPGTGYEQYF.

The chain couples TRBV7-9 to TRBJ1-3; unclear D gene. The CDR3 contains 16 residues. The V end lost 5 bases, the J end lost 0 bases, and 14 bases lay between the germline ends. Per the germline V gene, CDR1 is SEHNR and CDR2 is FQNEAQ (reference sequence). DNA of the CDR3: TGTGCCAGCAGCCCCTTAGTAGCTACCTCTGGAAACACCATATATTTT. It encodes CASSPLVATSGNTIYF.

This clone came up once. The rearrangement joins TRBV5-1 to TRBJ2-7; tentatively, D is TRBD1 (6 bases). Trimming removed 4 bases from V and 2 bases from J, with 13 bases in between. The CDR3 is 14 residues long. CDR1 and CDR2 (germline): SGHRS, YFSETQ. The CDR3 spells CASSQRDTPYEQYF. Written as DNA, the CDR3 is TGCGCCAGCAGCCAACGGGACACCCCCTACGAGCAGTACTTC.

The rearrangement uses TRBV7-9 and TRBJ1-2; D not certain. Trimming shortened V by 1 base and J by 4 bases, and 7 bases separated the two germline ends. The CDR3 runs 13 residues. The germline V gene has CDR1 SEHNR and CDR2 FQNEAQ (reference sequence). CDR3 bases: TGTGCCAGCAGCTTAGGTGGAGGCTATGGCTACACCTTC. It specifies CASSLGGGYGYTF.

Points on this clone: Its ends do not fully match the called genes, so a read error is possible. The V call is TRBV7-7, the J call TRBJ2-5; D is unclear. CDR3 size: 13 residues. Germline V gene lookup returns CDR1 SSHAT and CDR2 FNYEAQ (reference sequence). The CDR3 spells CASSAGSLETQYF. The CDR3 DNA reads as TGTGCTAGCAGCGCAGGTTCGTTGGAGACCCAGTACTTC.

CDR3 sequence reads: CASSRAGSNQPQHF. In DNA form, the CDR3 reads TGTGCCAGCAGCAGGGCAGGGAGCAATCAGCCCCAGCATTTT. V gene TRBV6-5 combines with J gene TRBJ1-5, with TRBD1 as a possible D gene (5 bases). V lost 6 bases and J lost 1, with 10 bases in between. CDR3 size: 14 residues. Germline V gene data show CDR1 as MNHEY and CDR2 as SVGAGI.

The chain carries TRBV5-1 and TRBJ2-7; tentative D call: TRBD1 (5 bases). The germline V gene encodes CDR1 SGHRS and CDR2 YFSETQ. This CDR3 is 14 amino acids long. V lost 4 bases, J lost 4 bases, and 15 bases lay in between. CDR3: CASSAVAGPYEQYF. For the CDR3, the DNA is TGCGCCAGCAGCGCCGTCGCAGGGCCGTACGAGCAGTACTTC.

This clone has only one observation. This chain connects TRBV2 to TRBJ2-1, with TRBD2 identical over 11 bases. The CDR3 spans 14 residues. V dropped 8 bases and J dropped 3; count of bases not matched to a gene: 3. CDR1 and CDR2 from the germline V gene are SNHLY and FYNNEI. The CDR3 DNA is TGTGCCAGCTCAGGGACTAGCGGCTACAATGAGCAGTTCTTC. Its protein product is CASSGTSGYNEQFF. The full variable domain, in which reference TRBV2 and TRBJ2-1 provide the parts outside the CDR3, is EPEVTQTPSHQVTQMGQEVILRCVPISNHLYFYWYRQILGQKVEFLVSFYNNEISEKSEIFDDQFSVERPDGSNFTLKIRSTKLEDSAMYFCASSGTSGYNEQFFGPGTRLTVL.

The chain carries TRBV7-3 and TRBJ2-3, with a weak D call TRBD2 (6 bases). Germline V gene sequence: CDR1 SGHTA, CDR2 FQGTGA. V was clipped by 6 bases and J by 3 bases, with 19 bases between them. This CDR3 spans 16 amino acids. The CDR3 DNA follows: TGTGCCAGCAGTCGTAGGGCCGGGAGTCCGACAGATACGCAGTATTTT. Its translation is CASSRRAGSPTDTQYF.

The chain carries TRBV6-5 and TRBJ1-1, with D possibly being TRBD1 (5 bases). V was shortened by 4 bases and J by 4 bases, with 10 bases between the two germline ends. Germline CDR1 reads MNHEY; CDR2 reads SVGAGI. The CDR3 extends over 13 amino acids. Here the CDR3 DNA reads TGTGCCAGCAGTTTTCAGGGTCCCACTGAAGCTTTCTTT. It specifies CASSFQGPTEAFF.

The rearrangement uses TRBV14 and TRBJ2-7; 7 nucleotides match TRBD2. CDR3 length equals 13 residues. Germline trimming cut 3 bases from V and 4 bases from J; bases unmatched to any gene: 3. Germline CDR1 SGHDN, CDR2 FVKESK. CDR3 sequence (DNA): TGTGCCAGCAGCCAGGCTAGCGGATACGAGCAGTACTTC. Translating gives CASSQASGYEQYF.

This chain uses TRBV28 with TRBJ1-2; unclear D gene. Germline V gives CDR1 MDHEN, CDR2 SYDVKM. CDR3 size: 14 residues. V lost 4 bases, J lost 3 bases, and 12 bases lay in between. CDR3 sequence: CASSSLRGDYGYTF. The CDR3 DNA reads TGTGCCAGCAGTTCCCTCCGAGGTGACTATGGCTACACCTTC.